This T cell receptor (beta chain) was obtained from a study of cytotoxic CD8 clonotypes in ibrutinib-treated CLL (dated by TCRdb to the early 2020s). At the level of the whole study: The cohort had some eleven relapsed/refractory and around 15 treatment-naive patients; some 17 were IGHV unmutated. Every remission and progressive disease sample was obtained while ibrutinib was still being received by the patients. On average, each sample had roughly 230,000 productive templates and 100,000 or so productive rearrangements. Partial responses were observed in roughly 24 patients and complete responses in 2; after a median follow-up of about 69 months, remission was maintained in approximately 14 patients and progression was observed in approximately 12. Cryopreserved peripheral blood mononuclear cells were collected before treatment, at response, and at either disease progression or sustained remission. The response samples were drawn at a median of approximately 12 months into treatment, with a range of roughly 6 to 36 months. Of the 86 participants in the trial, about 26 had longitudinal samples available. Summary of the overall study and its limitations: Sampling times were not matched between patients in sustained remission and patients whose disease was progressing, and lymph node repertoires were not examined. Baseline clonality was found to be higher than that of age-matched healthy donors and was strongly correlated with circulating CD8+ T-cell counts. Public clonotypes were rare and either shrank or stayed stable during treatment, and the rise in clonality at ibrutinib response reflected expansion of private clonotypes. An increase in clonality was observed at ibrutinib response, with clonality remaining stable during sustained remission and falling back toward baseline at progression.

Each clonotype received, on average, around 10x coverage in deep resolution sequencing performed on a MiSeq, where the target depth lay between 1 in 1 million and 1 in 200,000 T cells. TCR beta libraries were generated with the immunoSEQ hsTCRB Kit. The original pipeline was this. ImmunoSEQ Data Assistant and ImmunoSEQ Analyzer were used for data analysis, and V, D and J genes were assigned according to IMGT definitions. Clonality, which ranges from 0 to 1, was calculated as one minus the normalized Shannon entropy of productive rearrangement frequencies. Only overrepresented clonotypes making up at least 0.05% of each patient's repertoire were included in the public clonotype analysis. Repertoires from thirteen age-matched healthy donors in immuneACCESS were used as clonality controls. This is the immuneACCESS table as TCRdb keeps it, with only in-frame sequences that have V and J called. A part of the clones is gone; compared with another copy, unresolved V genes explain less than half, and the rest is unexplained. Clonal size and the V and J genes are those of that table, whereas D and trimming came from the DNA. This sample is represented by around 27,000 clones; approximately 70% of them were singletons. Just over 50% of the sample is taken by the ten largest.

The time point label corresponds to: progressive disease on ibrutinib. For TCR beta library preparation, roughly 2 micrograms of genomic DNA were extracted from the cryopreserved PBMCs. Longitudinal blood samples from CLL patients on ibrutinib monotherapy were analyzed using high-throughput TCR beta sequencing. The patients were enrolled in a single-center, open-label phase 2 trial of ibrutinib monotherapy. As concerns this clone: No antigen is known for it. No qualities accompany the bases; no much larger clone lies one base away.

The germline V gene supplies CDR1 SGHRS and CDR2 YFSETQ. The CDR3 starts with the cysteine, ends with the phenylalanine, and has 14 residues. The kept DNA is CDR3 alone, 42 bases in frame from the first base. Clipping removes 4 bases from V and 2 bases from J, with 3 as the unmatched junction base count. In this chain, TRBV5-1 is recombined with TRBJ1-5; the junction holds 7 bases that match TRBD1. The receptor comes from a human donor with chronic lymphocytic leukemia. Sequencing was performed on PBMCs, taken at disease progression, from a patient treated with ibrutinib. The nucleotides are TGCGCCAGCAGCATAGGACAGGGCAATCAGCCCCAGCATTTT. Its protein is CASSIGQGNQPQHF.